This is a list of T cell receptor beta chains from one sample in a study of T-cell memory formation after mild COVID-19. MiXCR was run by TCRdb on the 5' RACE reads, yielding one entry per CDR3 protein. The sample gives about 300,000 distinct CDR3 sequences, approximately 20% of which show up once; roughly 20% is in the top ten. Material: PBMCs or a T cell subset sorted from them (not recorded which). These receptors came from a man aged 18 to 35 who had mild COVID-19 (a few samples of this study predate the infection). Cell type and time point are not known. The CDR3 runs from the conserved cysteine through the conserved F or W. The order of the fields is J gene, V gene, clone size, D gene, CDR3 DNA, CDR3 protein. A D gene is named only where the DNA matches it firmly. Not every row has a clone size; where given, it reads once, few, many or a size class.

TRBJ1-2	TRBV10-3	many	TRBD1	TGTGCCATCCGGGACAGTCGGAACTATGGCTACACCTTC	CAIRDSRNYGYTF
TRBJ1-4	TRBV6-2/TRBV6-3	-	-	TGTGCCAGCAGACGTCCCACACAGGGTGAAAAACTGTTTTTT	CASRRPTQGEKLFF
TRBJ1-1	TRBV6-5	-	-	TGTGCCAGCATGTCGGCTACCCTCACTGAAGCTTTCTTT	CASMSATLTEAFF
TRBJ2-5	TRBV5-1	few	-	TGCGCCAGCAGCTTGATCGGGGATGGGGAGACCCAGTACTTC	CASSLIGDGETQYF
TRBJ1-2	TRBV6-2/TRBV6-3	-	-	TGTGCCTCCACGGGGGACAACCGGCGCTACACCTTC	CASTGDNRRYTF
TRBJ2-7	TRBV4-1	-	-	TGCGCCAGCAGCCAAGCCGTCCGGTCACAGGGTCCCTACGAGCAGTACTTC	CASSQAVRSQGPYEQYF
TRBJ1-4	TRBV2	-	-	TGTGCCAGCACGGGGGGCCAAGGTCGGGAAAAACTGTTTTTT	CASTGGQGREKLFF
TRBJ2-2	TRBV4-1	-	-	TGCGCCAGCAGCCCTAGGACGAGCGGGGAGCTGTTTTTT	CASSPRTSGELFF
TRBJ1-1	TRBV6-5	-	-	TGTGCCAGCAGCCAGGGTCGGTTCGCTTTCTTT	CASSQGRFAFF
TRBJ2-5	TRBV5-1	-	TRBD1	TGCGCCAGCAGCCGGACAGGGCTTCCCTCAGAGACCCAGTACTTC	CASSRTGLPSETQYF
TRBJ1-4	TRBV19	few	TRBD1	TGTGCCAGTAGTATGGGGACAGCTCCTGAAAAACTGTTTTTT	CASSMGTAPEKLFF
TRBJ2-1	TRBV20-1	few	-	TGCAGTGCTAGAGGGGTGGGGGCGAGCTCCTACAATGAGCAGTTCTTC	CSARGVGASSYNEQFF
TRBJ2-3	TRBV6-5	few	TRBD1	TGTGCCAGCCGAGACAGGGGGACCACAGATACGCAGTATTTT	CASRDRGTTDTQYF
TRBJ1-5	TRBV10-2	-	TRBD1	TGCGCCAGCCAGGGGGTAAGCCAGCCCCAGCATTTT	CASQGVSQPQHF
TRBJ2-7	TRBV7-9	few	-	TGTGCCAGCAGCCCGTTATCCTACGAGCAGTACTTC	CASSPLSYEQYF
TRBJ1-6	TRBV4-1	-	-	TGCGCCAGCAGCCAAGTGTATCGGGGGAGAAATTCACCCCTCCACTTT	CASSQVYRGRNSPLHF
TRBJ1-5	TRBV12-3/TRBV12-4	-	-	TGTGCCAGCAGTTTATTAACCCGGGACAGCAATCAGCCCCAGCATTTT	CASSLLTRDSNQPQHF
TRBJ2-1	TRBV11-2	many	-	TGTGCCAGCAGCTTACGCTCTAGAGGCTTTCTGAGCTCCTACAATGAGCAGTTCTTC	CASSLRSRGFLSSYNEQFF
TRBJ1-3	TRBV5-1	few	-	TGCGCCAGCAGCTTCTCAGACTCTGGAAACACCATATATTTT	CASSFSDSGNTIYF
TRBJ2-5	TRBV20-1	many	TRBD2	TGCAGTGCGCGAAGACTAGCGGGGGACCAAGAGACCCAGTACTTC	CSARRLAGDQETQYF
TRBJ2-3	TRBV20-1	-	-	TGCAGTGCAAGGCGTCAGCCGTCAGATACGCAGTATTTT	CSARRQPSDTQYF
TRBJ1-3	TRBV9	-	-	TGTGCCAGCAGCTTTGACAGGAACTCTGGAAACACCATATATTTT	CASSFDRNSGNTIYF
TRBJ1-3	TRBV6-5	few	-	TGTGCCAGCACTAGTCTTGGAAACACCATATATTTT	CASTSLGNTIYF
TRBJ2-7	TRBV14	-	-	TGTGCCAGCAGCCCCCAGTACACCTACGAGCAGTACTTC	CASSPQYTYEQYF
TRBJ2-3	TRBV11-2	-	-	TGTGCCAGCAGCCTTCGTGGGAGCGCGCAGTATTTT	CASSLRGSAQYF
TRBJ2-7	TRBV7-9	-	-	TGTGCCAGCAGCTGGCGGACCTCCTACGAGCAGTACTTC	CASSWRTSYEQYF
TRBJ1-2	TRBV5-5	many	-	TGTGCCAGCAGCTTGTCCGAGCCGCTGGGTAACTATGGCTACACCTTC	CASSLSEPLGNYGYTF
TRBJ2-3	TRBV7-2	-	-	TGTGCCAGCAGCCGGGTCGCAGATACGCAGTATTTT	CASSRVADTQYF
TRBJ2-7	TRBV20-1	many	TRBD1	TGCAGCCCTCGGGACAGGAGATCCTACGAGCAGTACTTC	CSPRDRRSYEQYF
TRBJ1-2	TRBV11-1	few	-	TGTGCCAGCAGCGGGCTCGAGACTAACTATGGCTACACCTTC	CASSGLETNYGYTF
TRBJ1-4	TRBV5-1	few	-	TGCGCCAGCAGCCCGGCGGGGGAGCGGGAAAAACTGTTTTTT	CASSPAGEREKLFF
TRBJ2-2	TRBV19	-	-	TGTGCCAGTAGTATAGTTGACAGGACCGGGGAGCTGTTTTTT	CASSIVDRTGELFF
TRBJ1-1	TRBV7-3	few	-	TGTGCCAGCAGCTTAAATCCTCTCGACGAAGCTTTCTTT	CASSLNPLDEAFF
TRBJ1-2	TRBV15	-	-	TGTGCCACCAGCCCCCTGGGGGGGTACTATGGCTACACCTTC	CATSPLGGYYGYTF
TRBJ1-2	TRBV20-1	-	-	TGCAGTGCTAGGGCAGGGACAACCGGCTACACCTTC	CSARAGTTGYTF
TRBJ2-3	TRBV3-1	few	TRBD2	TGTGCCAGCAGCCCCCGGCGGGGGAGTAGCACAGATACGCAGTATTTT	CASSPRRGSSTDTQYF
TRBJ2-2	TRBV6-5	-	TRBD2	TGTGCCACTCGGGGGGGAACCGGGGAGCTGTTTTTT	CATRGGTGELFF
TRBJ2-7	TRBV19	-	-	TGTGCCAGCGGAATTCTTTACGAGCAGTACTTC	CASGILYEQYF
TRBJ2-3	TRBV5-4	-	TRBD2	TGTGCCAGCAGCTTGAGACTAGCGGGGAGGGATACGCAGTATTTT	CASSLRLAGRDTQYF
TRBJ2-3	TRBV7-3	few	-	TGTGCCAGCAGCCCCCAACAGGGGACTAGCACAGATACGCAGTATTTT	CASSPQQGTSTDTQYF
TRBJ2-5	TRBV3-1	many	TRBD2	TGTGCCAGCAGCCAAGATGCTAGCGGGGAGACCCAGTACTTC	CASSQDASGETQYF
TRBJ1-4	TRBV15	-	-	TGTGCCACCAGCAGAGATTGGGAGTTCGGTGAGGGGAATGAAAAACTGTTTTTT	CATSRDWEFGEGNEKLFF
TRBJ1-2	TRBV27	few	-	TGTGCCAGCAGTTTTCCTAACGGGGGCTACACCTTC	CASSFPNGGYTF
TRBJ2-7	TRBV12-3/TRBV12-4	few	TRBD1	TGTGCCAGCACGCCCCGGACAGGGATAGGGGAGCAGTACTTC	CASTPRTGIGEQYF
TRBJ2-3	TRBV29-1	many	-	TGCAGCGTTGACAGGCCGGGGGGCCTGACAGATACGCAGTATTTT	CSVDRPGGLTDTQYF
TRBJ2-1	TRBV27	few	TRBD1	TGTGCCAGCAGTTTATCTCAGGGGGTGGACAATGAGCAGTTCTTC	CASSLSQGVDNEQFF
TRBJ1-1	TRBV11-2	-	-	TGTGCCAGCAGCTTAGAGGAGGGCCGGAACACTGAAGCTTTCTTT	CASSLEEGRNTEAFF
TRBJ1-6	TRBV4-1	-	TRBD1	TGCGCCAGCAGCCACCGGGACAGGGGAGGCTATAATTCACCCCTCCACTTT	CASSHRDRGGYNSPLHF
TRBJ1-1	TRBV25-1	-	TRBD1	TGTGCCAGCAGTGTCAGGGGGTCGAACACTGAAGCTTTCTTT	CASSVRGSNTEAFF
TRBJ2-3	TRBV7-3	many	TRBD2	TGTGCCAGCAGCTTTCGGCTTCGGGGGGACCGCACAGATACGCAGTATTTT	CASSFRLRGDRTDTQYF
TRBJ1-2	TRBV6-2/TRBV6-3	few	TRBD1	TGTGCCAGCAGCTCCGTTGAGGGGGCTAGGTATGGCTACACCTTC	CASSSVEGARYGYTF
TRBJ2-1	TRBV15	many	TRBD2	TGTGCCACCAGCAGAGACTCCGCAGCGGGGTTTGAGCAGTTCTTC	CATSRDSAAGFEQFF
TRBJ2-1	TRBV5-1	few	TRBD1	TGCGCCAGCAGTTTAGGACAGGGGGTTAGCGGTGAGCAGTTCTTC	CASSLGQGVSGEQFF
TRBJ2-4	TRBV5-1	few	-	TGCGCCAGCAGCCCCTCCACAGAAAACATTCAGTACTTC	CASSPSTENIQYF
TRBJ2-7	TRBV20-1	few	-	TGCAGTGCTAGAGATGACTCCGGACACCAGTACTTC	CSARDDSGHQYF
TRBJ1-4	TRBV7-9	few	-	TGTGCCAGCAGCTCGCGTGAAAAACTGTTTTTT	CASSSREKLFF
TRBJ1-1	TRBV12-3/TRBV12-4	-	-	TGTGCCAGCAAAATAGGGATAATGAACACTGAAGCTTTCTTT	CASKIGIMNTEAFF
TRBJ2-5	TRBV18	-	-	TGTGCCAGCTCATCGGGGGCCGGGGAGACCCAGTACTTC	CASSSGAGETQYF